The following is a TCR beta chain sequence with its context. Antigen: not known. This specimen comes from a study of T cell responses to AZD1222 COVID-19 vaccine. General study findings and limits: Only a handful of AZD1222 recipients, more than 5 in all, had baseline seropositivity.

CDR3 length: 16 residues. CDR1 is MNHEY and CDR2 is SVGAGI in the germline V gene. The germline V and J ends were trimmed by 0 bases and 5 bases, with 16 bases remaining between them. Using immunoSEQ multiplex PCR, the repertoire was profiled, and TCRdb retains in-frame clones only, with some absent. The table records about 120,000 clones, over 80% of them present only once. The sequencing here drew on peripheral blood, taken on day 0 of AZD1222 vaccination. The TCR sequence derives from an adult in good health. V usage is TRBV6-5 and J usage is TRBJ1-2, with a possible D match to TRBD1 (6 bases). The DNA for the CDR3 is TGTGCCAGCAGTTACTCCCTGGGGGGGGCTGGGTATGGCTACACCTTC. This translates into CASSYSLGGAGYGYTF.